These T cell receptor beta chains were read from a single sample in a study of blood T cell repertoires in COVID-19. TCRdb's copy holds only in-frame clones and misses some; the assay was immunoSEQ multiplex PCR. This table holds approximately 60,000 clones, 85% to 90% found once. The sequenced material came from peripheral blood. Receptors originate from a man aged 45-60 years with active COVID-19. Each CDR3 is given with its conserved first and last residue. Fields, in order: CDR3 length, J gene, D gene, clone size, V gene, CDR3 protein, CDR3 DNA. D genes are given only for firm matches. Not all rows give a size; the values are once, few, many and, for expanded clones, a class.

14,TRBJ2-7,TRBD1,NA,TRBV5-1,CASSFRQGSYEQYF,TGCGCCAGCAGCTTTCGACAGGGTTCCTACGAGCAGTACTTC
14,TRBJ2-7,TRBD2,once,TRBV28,CASAQLAGPYEQYF,TGTGCCAGCGCCCAACTAGCGGGCCCCTACGAGCAGTACTTC
11,TRBJ1-2,NA,NA,TRBV6-2/TRBV6-3,CASSYSSGYTF,TGTGCCAGCAGTTACTCTAGTGGCTACACCTTC
14,TRBJ2-7,TRBD1,once,TRBV7-3,CASSDRDRGDEQYF,TGTGCCAGCAGCGACAGGGACAGGGGAGACGAGCAGTACTTC
14,TRBJ2-1,TRBD1,NA,TRBV6-2/TRBV6-3,CASSYGTGAYEQFF,TGTGCCAGCAGTTACGGGACAGGGGCCTATGAGCAGTTCTTC
22,TRBJ2-2,TRBD2,NA,TRBV9,CASSPSHPLGLAGPSNTGELFF,TGTGCCAGCAGCCCATCACACCCCCTCGGACTAGCGGGCCCCTCGAACACCGGGGAGCTGTTTTTT
14,TRBJ1-1,NA,NA,TRBV6-5,CASNNRGGNTEAFF,TGTGCCAGCAACAACCGGGGGGGGAACACTGAAGCTTTCTTT
15,TRBJ2-6,NA,NA,TRBV5-8,CASSPGGAGANVLTF,TGTGCCAGCAGCCCCGGCGGGGCTGGGGCCAACGTCCTGACTTTC
17,TRBJ2-1,TRBD2,NA,TRBV15,CATSESISGRMGNEQFF,TGTGCCACCAGCGAAAGCATTAGCGGGAGGATGGGAAATGAGCAGTTCTTC
13,TRBJ2-7,TRBD1,NA,TRBV19,CASTRQGPDEQYF,TGTGCCAGTACTCGACAGGGACCCGACGAGCAGTACTTC
13,TRBJ1-6,NA,NA,TRBV6-7,CASSGVEYSPLHF,TGTGCCAGCAGCGGCGTGGAGTATTCACCCCTCCACTTT
13,TRBJ1-1,NA,NA,TRBV7-3,CASSRTADREAFF,TGTGCCAGCAGCCGGACAGCGGACCGTGAAGCTTTCTTT
15,TRBJ2-7,NA,NA,TRBV6-5,CASSSYPDKAYEQYF,TGTGCCAGCAGTTCTTATCCGGACAAAGCCTACGAGCAGTACTTC
14,TRBJ2-5,NA,NA,TRBV7-3,CASSLQGHQETQYF,TGTGCCAGCAGCTTACAGGGGCACCAAGAGACCCAGTACTTC
15,TRBJ1-6,NA,few,TRBV7-2,CASSSVGSGDSPLHF,TGTGCCAGCAGCTCCGTCGGGTCCGGGGATTCACCCCTCCACTTT
11,TRBJ1-2,TRBD1,once,TRBV9,CASSGQGFLSF,TGTGCCAGCAGCGGACAGGGTTTTCTCTCCTTC
12,TRBJ1-1,TRBD1,NA,TRBV27,CASSYLQGAAFF,TGTGCCAGCAGCTACCTACAGGGGGCTGCTTTCTTT
13,TRBJ2-5,NA,NA,TRBV7-3,CASSFGRGETQYF,TGTGCCAGCAGCTTCGGCAGGGGAGAGACCCAGTACTTC
11,TRBJ1-2,NA,NA,TRBV28,CASSDKYGYTF,TGTGCCAGCAGTGACAAGTATGGCTACACCTTC
15,TRBJ2-3,NA,NA,TRBV29-1,CSAKQVVDPTDTQYF,TGCAGCGCTAAACAGGTGGTCGACCCCACAGATACGCAGTATTTT
14,TRBJ2-1,NA,NA,TRBV7-3,CASSLRDIPNEQFF,TGTGCCAGCAGCCTCCGGGACATCCCCAATGAGCAGTTCTTC
14,TRBJ1-2,TRBD1,NA,TRBV5-6,CASSRRTGNYGYTF,TGTGCCAGCAGCCGACGGACAGGGAACTATGGCTACACCTTC
14,TRBJ1-2,NA,NA,TRBV6-5,CASATGTPKRGYTF,TGTGCCAGTGCTACCGGGACACCTAAGCGGGGCTACACCTTC
15,TRBJ1-2,TRBD1,NA,TRBV7-2,CASSSDRAGWGGYTF,TGTGCCAGCAGCTCGGACAGGGCGGGGTGGGGTGGCTACACCTTC
15,TRBJ2-4,TRBD2,NA,TRBV6-6,CASRSGLAAKNIQYF,TGTGCCAGCAGATCGGGACTAGCGGCCAAAAACATTCAGTACTTC
16,TRBJ1-1,NA,NA,TRBV6-4,CANLGVLRLPRTEAFF,TGTGCCAACCTCGGGGTGCTACGTTTGCCGAGGACTGAAGCTTTCTTT